The following is a T cell receptor (beta chain) sequence with its context. In the source study's methods: Nucleated cell counts were estimated from reference gene primer amplification. Here immunoSEQ multiplex PCR was the method, and the copy in TCRdb shows in-frame clones only, minus some. V and J calls plus clone size are reproduced from that table; the DNA served to infer D and trimming. This table has 140,000 to 150,000 clones, about 89% appearing once. Living in roughly 23 US areas, the participants were between about 18 and 100 years of age. The data belong to a study of blood T cell repertoires in COVID-19. Study-level background: In each case, the material was cDNA or gDNA derived from T cells, B-cell-depleted T cells, or PBMCs.

The V and J ends lost 4 bases and 2 bases, in that order; junction bases with no gene match: 6. Germline V CDR1 and CDR2: SGHNT, YYREEE (reference sequence). This CDR3 is 15 amino acids long. The clonotype was recovered from a man aged 55-75 years who had recovered from COVID-19. Sequenced: PBMCs or T cells enriched from blood (not recorded which). The chain employs TRBV5-4 and TRBJ2-1, with TRBD1 matching 7 bases. The CDR3 protein is CASSERTGTYNEQFF. In DNA, the CDR3 is TGTGCCAGCAGCGAAAGGACAGGAACCTACAATGAGCAGTTCTTC.